These T cell receptor beta chains were read from a single sample in a study of T cell changes during pregnancy in multiple sclerosis. Here immunoSEQ multiplex PCR was the method, and the copy in TCRdb shows in-frame clones only, minus some. Of some 60,000 clones listed, roughly 88% are singletons. This sample comprised peripheral blood, obtained in the second trimester of pregnancy. These receptors all stem from a female donor with multiple sclerosis, enrolled in a pregnancy study. Each CDR3 is given with its conserved first and last residue. A D gene is named only where the DNA matches it firmly. Rows give clone size only sometimes, using once, few, many, or a class for an expanded clone.

NA TRBJ1-1 TRBV28 NA CASSLERGNTEAFF TGTGCCAGCAGTTTAGAGAGAGGGAACACTGAAGCTTTCTTT
NA TRBJ2-1 TRBV6-4 NA CASSDSGRFSYNEQFF TGTGCCAGCAGTGACTCGGGCAGATTCTCCTACAATGAGCAGTTCTTC
NA TRBJ1-2 TRBV10-3 TRBD1 CAISDRGDYGYTF TGTGCCATCAGTGACAGGGGGGATTATGGCTACACCTTC
NA TRBJ2-7 TRBV7-9 NA CASSLGRVYEQYF TGTGCCAGCAGCTTAGGGCGGGTATACGAGCAGTACTTC
NA TRBJ1-1 TRBV5-1 NA CASSSQSHRGTEAFF TGCGCCAGCAGCTCCCAGAGTCACAGAGGGACTGAAGCTTTCTTT
NA TRBJ1-6 TRBV30 TRBD1 CAWDEQGGHSPLHF TGTGCCTGGGACGAACAGGGGGGGCATTCACCCCTCCACTTT
NA TRBJ2-3 TRBV5-1 NA CASTPLASVPDTQYF TGCGCCAGCACCCCACTAGCATCGGTTCCAGATACGCAGTATTTT
NA TRBJ2-3 TRBV19 TRBD2 CASSVDSGGGKKQYF TGTGCCAGTAGCGTTGATAGCGGGGGGGGAAAAAAGCAGTATTTT
NA TRBJ2-6 TRBV10-2 NA CASSARRHSGANVLTF TGCGCCAGCAGTGCAAGGAGGCACTCTGGGGCCAACGTCCTGACTTTC
NA TRBJ2-1 TRBV6-4 NA CASSRTAEGNEQFF TGTGCCAGCAGTCGGACAGCCGAAGGGAATGAGCAGTTCTTC
NA TRBJ2-5 TRBV2 TRBD1 CASGPMGQGTSQYF TGTGCCAGCGGCCCGATGGGACAGGGGACTTCCCAGTACTTC
NA TRBJ2-5 TRBV28 TRBD1 CASSPETGTVWITETQYF TGTGCCAGCAGTCCCGAGACAGGGACGGTTTGGATTACGGAGACCCAGTACTTC
NA TRBJ1-1 TRBV6-1 TRBD1 CASRPMGQGRTEAFF TGTGCCAGCAGACCTATGGGACAGGGAAGGACTGAAGCTTTCTTT
once TRBJ1-2 TRBV6-4 NA CASSARGYGYTF TGTGCCAGCAGTGCTCGAGGCTATGGCTACACCTTC
NA TRBJ2-3 TRBV5-6 NA CASSYAGTPDTDTQYF TGTGCCAGCAGCTACGCCGGGACTCCAGACACAGATACGCAGTATTTT
NA TRBJ1-2 TRBV5-4 TRBD1 CASSYTGGSPRGYTF TGTGCCAGCAGCTACACAGGGGGTAGCCCTCGGGGCTACACCTTC
once TRBJ1-2 TRBV7-8 TRBD1 CASRQGAIDGYTF TGTGCCAGCAGGCAGGGGGCGATTGATGGCTACACCTTC
NA TRBJ1-1 TRBV5-1 TRBD1 CASSSGQGWTEAFF TGCGCCAGCAGCTCTGGACAGGGGTGGACTGAAGCTTTCTTT
NA TRBJ2-3 TRBV4-2 TRBD2 CASTRGSGGGADTQYF TGTGCCAGCACCCGGGGTAGCGGGGGCGGGGCAGATACGCAGTATTTT
NA TRBJ1-4 TRBV28 NA CASTLRLDEKLFF TGTGCCAGCACCCTCCGGCTAGATGAAAAACTGTTTTTT
once TRBJ1-2 TRBV18 NA CASSPRGFGYTF TGTGCCAGCTCACCAAGGGGATTTGGCTACACCTTC
NA TRBJ1-2 TRBV11-2 NA CASSLTRDYGYTF TGTGCCAGCAGCTTGACCAGGGACTATGGCTACACCTTC
few TRBJ1-1 TRBV7-9 NA CASSQGDGTEAFF TGTGCCAGCAGCCAAGGGGATGGGACTGAAGCTTTCTTT
NA TRBJ1-1 TRBV6-5 NA CASRGGTDTEAFF TGTGCCAGCAGGGGGGGGACGGACACTGAAGCTTTCTTT
NA TRBJ2-7 TRBV19 TRBD1 CASSMGDSSYEQYF TGTGCCAGTAGTATGGGGGACAGCTCCTACGAGCAGTACTTC
NA TRBJ1-5 TRBV30 NA CAWSRAGDQPQHF TGTGCCTGGAGTAGGGCGGGAGATCAGCCCCAGCATTTT
NA TRBJ1-2 TRBV6-5 TRBD1 CASSRQGGFYGYTF TGTGCCAGCAGTCGACAGGGGGGGTTCTATGGCTACACCTTC
NA TRBJ1-4 TRBV10-2 NA CASTGGDENEKLFF TGCGCCAGCACTGGGGGCGACGAGAATGAAAAACTGTTTTTT
NA TRBJ1-6 TRBV10-1 NA CASSDMAADSYNSPLHF TGCGCCAGCAGTGATATGGCCGCGGACTCCTATAATTCACCCCTCCACTTT
few TRBJ2-3 TRBV2 NA CASGGNTQYF TGTGCCAGCGGGGGGAATACGCAGTATTTT
NA TRBJ1-6 TRBV10-3 NA CATSSGGDNSPLHF TGTGCCACCAGTTCGGGGGGCGATAATTCACCCCTCCACTTT
NA TRBJ2-1 TRBV7-7 NA CASSLGVEGFEQFF TGTGCTAGCAGCTTAGGGGTGGAGGGCTTTGAGCAGTTCTTC
NA TRBJ1-2 TRBV7-2 TRBD1 CASSLVGQNLLGYTF TGTGCCAGCAGCTTAGTGGGACAGAACCTCTTGGGCTACACCTTC
NA TRBJ2-1 TRBV29-1 NA CSVERRDEQFF TGCAGCGTTGAAAGGAGGGATGAGCAGTTCTTC
NA TRBJ2-3 TRBV30 NA CAWEPGGTDTQYF TGTGCCTGGGAGCCAGGGGGCACAGATACGCAGTATTTT
NA TRBJ1-1 TRBV6-6 NA CASSSRAPGRGEAFF TGTGCCAGCAGTAGTCGGGCCCCCGGAAGGGGTGAAGCTTTCTTT
NA TRBJ1-2 TRBV7-2 NA CARLENYGYTF TGTGCCAGGCTCGAGAACTATGGCTACACCTTC
NA TRBJ1-5 TRBV9 NA CASSVSGTGDQPQHF TGTGCCAGCAGCGTTAGCGGGACTGGGGATCAGCCCCAGCATTTT
NA TRBJ1-4 TRBV28 TRBD1 CASSKGQGREKLFF TGTGCCAGCAGCAAGGGACAGGGGCGGGAAAAACTGTTTTTT
NA TRBJ2-7 TRBV7-8 NA CASSPGTAGEQYF TGTGCCAGCAGCCCAGGGACCGCGGGGGAGCAGTACTTC
NA TRBJ1-2 TRBV6-5 NA CASRTGGFYYGYTF TGTGCCAGCAGAACCGGGGGGTTCTACTATGGCTACACCTTC
NA TRBJ1-6 TRBV6-5 TRBD1 CASSYQDRPRSPLHF TGTGCCAGCAGTTACCAGGACAGGCCCAGGTCACCCCTCCACTTT
NA TRBJ2-5 TRBV7-3 NA CASSFQGGETQYF TGTGCCAGCAGCTTTCAGGGGGGAGAGACCCAGTACTTC
NA TRBJ2-1 TRBV5-4 NA CASSLIAGRGDNEQFF TGTGCCAGCAGCTTGATAGCAGGGCGGGGAGACAATGAGCAGTTCTTC
once TRBJ2-1 TRBV7-7 TRBD1 CASSLMTGANNEQFF TGTGCTAGCAGCTTAATGACAGGGGCTAACAATGAGCAGTTCTTC
NA TRBJ2-5 TRBV7-9 TRBD2 CASSLVGSGKQETQYF TGTGCCAGCAGCTTAGTGGGTAGCGGGAAACAAGAGACCCAGTACTTC
NA TRBJ2-7 TRBV12-5 TRBD1 CASGLGDRDLYYEQYF TGTGCTAGTGGTTTAGGGGACAGGGACCTATACTACGAGCAGTACTTC
NA TRBJ2-2 TRBV7-9 TRBD2 CASSLGGGPGELFF TGTGCCAGCAGCTTAGGCGGGGGGCCCGGGGAGCTGTTTTTT
NA TRBJ1-1 TRBV5-4 NA CASGREATEAFF TGTGCCAGCGGGAGGGAGGCCACTGAAGCTTTCTTT